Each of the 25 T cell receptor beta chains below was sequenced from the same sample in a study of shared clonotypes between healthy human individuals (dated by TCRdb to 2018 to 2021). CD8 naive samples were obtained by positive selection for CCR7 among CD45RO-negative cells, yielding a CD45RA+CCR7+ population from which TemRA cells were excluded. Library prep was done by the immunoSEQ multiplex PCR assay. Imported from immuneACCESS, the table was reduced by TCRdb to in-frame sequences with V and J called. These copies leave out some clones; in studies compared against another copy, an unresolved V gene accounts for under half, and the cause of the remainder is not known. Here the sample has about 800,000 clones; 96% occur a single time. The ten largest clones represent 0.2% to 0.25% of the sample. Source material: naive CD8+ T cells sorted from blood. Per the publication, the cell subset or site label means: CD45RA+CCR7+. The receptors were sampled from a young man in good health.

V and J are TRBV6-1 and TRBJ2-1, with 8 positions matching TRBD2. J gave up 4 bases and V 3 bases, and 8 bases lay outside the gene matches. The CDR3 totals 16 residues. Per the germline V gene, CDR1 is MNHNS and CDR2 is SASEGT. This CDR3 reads CASSEYSGSRYNEQFF. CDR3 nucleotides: TGTGCCAGCAGTGAGTACAGCGGGAGTCGATACAATGAGCAGTTCTTC.

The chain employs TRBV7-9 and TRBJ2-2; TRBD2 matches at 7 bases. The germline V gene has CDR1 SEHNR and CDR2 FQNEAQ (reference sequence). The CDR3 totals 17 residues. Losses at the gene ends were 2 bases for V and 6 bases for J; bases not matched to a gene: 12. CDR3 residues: CASSLNNPAGVAGELFF. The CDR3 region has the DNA TGTGCCAGCAGCTTAAATAATCCGGCGGGAGTGGCCGGGGAGCTGTTTTTT. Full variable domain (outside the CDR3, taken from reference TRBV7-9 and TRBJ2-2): DTGVSQNPRHKITKRGQNVTFRCDPISEHNRLYWYRQTLGQGPEFLTYFQNEAQLEKSRLLSDRFSAERPKGSFSTLEIQRTEQGDSAMYLCASSLNNPAGVAGELFFGEGSRLTVL.

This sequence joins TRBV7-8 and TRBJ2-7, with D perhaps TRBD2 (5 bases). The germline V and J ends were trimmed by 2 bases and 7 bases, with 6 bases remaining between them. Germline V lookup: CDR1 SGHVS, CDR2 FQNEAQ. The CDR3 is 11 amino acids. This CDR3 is CASSLSGEQYF. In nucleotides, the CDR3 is TGTGCCAGCAGCTTAAGCGGTGAGCAGTACTTC.

As DNA, the CDR3 is TGTGCCAGCAGTATAGGCAATGAGCAGTTCTTC. Its translation: CASSIGNEQFF. V gene TRBV11-2 combines with J gene TRBJ2-1; D call uncertain. The V gene lost 6 bases and the J gene lost 6 bases, with 6 bases spanning the gap. This CDR3 spans 11 amino acids. CDR1 SGHAT and CDR2 FQNNGV come from the germline V gene.

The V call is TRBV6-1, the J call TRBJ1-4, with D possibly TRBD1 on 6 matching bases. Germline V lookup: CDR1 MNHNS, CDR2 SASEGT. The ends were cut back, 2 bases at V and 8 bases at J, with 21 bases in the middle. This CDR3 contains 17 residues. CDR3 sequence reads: CASSEYPPGGPLEKLFF. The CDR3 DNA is TGTGCCAGCAGTGAATACCCCCCGGGGGGGCCCTTGGAAAAACTGTTTTTT.

The CDR3 reads CASSFRAAGSNQPQHF. CDR3 sequence (DNA): TGTGCCAGCAGTTTCCGGGCGGCGGGTAGCAATCAGCCCCAGCATTTT. The chain has TRBV6-6 and TRBJ1-5; D unresolved. Germline CDR1 MNHNY, CDR2 SVGAGI (reference sequence). There are 16 residues in the CDR3. Trimming shortened V by 4 bases and J by 0 bases, and 13 bases separated the two germline ends.

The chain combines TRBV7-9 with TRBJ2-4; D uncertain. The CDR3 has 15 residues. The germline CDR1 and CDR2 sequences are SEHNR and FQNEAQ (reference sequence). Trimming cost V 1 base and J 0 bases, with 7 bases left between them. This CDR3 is CASSLEPLAKNIQYF. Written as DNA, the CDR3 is TGTGCCAGCAGCTTAGAACCGCTAGCCAAAAACATTCAGTACTTC.

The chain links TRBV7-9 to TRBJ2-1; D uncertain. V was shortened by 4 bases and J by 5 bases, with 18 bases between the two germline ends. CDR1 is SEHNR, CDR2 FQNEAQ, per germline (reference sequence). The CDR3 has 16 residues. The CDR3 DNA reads TGTGCCAGCAGCTCCAAACCCGCGGCCGTGGACAATGAGCAGTTCTTC. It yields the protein CASSSKPAAVDNEQFF.

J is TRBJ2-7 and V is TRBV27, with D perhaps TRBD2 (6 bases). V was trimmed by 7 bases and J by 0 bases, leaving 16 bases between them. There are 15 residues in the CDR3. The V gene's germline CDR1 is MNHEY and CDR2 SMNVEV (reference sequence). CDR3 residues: CASKYYGGSSYEQYF. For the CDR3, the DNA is TGTGCCAGCAAATATTATGGGGGGAGCTCCTACGAGCAGTACTTC.

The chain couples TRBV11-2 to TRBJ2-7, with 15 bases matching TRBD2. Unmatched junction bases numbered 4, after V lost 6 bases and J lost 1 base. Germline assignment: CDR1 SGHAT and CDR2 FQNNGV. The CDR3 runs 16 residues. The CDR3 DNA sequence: TGTGCCAGCAGTACTGGGACTAGCGGGAGGTCCTACGAGCAGTACTTC. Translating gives CASSTGTSGRSYEQYF.

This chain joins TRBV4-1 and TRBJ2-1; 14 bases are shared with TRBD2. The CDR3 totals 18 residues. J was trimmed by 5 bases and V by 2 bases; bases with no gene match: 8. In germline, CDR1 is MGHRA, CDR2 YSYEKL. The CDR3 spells CASSQRLAGGPPDNEQFF. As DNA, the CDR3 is TGCGCCAGCAGCCAAAGACTAGCGGGAGGGCCCCCAGACAATGAGCAGTTCTTC.

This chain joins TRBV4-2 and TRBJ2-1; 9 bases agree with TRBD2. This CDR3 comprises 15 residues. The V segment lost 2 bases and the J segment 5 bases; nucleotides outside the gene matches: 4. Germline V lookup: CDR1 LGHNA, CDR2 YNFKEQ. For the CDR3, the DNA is TGTGCCAGCAGCCAACTAGCGGGACCCAACAATGAGCAGTTCTTC. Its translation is CASSQLAGPNNEQFF.

The CDR3 protein is CASSSDRGLTDTQYF. The CDR3 DNA reads as TGTGCCAGTAGCAGTGACAGGGGGCTTACAGATACGCAGTATTTT. J is TRBJ2-3 and V is TRBV19; TRBD1 matches 10 bases. This CDR3 comprises 15 residues. Germline-derived CDR1 and CDR2 are LNHDA and SQIVND (reference sequence). The junction had 6 bases not matched to a gene; V was cut back by 6 bases and J by 3 bases.

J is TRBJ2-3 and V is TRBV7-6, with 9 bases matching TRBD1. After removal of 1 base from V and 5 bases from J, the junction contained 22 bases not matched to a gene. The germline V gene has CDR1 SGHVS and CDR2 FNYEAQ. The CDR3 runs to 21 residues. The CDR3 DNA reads TGTGCCAGCAGCTTAGACAGACAGGGGGTGAATCTCCCCATGGTAGAAGATACGCAGTATTTT. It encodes CASSLDRQGVNLPMVEDTQYF.

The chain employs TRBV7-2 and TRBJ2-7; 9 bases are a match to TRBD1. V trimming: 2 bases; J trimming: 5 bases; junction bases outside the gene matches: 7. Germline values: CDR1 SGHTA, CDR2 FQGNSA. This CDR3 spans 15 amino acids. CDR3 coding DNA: TGTGCCAGCAGCTTAACCGGGACAGGGAGCCACGAGCAGTACTTC. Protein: CASSLTGTGSHEQYF.

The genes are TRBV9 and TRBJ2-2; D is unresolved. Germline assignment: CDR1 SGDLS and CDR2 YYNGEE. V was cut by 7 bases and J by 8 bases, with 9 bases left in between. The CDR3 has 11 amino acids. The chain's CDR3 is CASLWSGELFF. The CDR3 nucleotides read TGTGCCAGCCTTTGGTCGGGGGAGCTGTTTTTT.

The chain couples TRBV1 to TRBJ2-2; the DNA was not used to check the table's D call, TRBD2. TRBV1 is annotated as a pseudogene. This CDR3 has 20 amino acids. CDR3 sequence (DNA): TGCACCAGCAGCCATGTCTTAAGTCCGGGACTAGCGGGAGGAACCGGGGAGCTGTTTTTT. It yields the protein CTSSHVLSPGLAGGTGELFF.

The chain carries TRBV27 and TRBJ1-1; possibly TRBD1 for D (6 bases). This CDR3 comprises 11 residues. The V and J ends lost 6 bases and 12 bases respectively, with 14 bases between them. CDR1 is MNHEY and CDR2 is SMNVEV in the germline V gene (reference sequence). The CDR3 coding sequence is TGTGCCAGCAGCCGAGGACAGTTAACTTTCTTT. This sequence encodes CASSRGQLTFF.

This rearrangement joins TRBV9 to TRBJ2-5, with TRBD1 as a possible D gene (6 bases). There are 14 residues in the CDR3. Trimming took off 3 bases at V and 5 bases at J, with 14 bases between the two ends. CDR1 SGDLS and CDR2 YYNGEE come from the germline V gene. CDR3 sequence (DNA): TGTGCCAGCAGCGCAGGGGACGGGTACGAGACCCAGTACTTC. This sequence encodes CASSAGDGYETQYF.

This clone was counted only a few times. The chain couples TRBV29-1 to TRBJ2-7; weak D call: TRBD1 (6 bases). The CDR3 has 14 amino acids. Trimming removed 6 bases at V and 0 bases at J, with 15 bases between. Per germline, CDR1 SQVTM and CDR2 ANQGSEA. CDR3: CSVTTGLPSYEQYF. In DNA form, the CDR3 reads TGCAGCGTCACCACAGGGCTACCCTCCTACGAGCAGTACTTC.

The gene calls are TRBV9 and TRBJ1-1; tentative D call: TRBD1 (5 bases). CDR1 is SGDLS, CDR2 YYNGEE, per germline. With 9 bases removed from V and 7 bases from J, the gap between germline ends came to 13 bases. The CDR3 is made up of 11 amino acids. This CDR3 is CATQNRGEAFF. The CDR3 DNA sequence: TGTGCCACCCAGAATAGGGGTGAAGCTTTCTTT. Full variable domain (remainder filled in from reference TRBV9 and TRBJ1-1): DSGVTQTPKHLITATGQRVTLRCSPRSGDLSVYWYQQSLDQGLQFLIQYYNGEERAKGNILERFSAQQFPDLHSELNLSSLELGDSALYFCATQNRGEAFFGQGTRLTVV.

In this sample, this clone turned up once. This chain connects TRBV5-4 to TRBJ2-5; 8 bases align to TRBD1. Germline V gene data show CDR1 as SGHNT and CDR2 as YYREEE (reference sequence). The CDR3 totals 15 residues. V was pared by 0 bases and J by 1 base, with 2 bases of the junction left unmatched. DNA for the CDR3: TGTGCCAGCAGCTTGGTTGGGACAGGCCAAGAGACCCAGTACTTC. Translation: CASSLVGTGQETQYF.

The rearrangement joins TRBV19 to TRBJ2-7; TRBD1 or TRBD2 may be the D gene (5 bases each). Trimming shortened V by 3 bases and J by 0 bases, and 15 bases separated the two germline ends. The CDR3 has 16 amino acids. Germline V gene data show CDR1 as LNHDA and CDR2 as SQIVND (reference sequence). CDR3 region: CASSIWPGASSYEQYF. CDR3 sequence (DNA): TGTGCCAGTAGTATCTGGCCCGGGGCAAGCTCCTACGAGCAGTACTTC.

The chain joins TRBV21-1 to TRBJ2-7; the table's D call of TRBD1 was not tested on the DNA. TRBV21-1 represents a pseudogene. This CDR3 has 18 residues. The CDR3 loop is CASSNEGGDREAIYEQYF. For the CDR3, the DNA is TGTGCCAGCAGCAACGAAGGGGGGGACAGGGAGGCCATCTACGAGCAGTACTTC.

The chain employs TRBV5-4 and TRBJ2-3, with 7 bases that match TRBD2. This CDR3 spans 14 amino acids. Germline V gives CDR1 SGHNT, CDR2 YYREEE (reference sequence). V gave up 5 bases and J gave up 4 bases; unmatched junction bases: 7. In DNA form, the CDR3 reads TGTGCCAGCAGGGGGAGGGCCGATGCAGATACGCAGTATTTT. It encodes CASRGRADADTQYF.